This is a list of T cell receptor beta chains from one sample in a study of response to subunit inactivated influenza vaccine. TCRdb used MiXCR to reprocess the RT-PCR reads, holding one entry per CDR3 protein. The sample holds 500,000 to 600,000 distinct CDR3 sequences, 7.5% to 8.5% seen once. Sequenced material: PBMCs from blood, taken around 25 months after vaccination. These receptors were taken from a man aged 50-75 years who received an inactivated influenza vaccine. Each CDR3 is given with its conserved first and last residue. A D gene is named only where the DNA matches it firmly. Part of the rows lack a size; the others show once, few, many or a class for expanded clones.

J gene: TRBJ2-1; V gene: TRBV5-1; D gene: .; clone size: many; CDR3 protein: CASSQGTGSYNEQFF; CDR3 DNA: TGTGCCAGCAGCCAAGGAACGGGGTCCTACAATGAGCAGTTCTTC
J gene: TRBJ2-7; V gene: TRBV20-1; D gene: .; clone size: .; CDR3 protein: CSARDPPLYEQYF; CDR3 DNA: TGCAGTGCTAGAGACCCCCCCCTCTACGAGCAGTACTTC
J gene: TRBJ2-5; V gene: TRBV7-2; D gene: .; clone size: few; CDR3 protein: CASSLSGGSETQYF; CDR3 DNA: TGTGCCAGCAGCTTAAGCGGAGGTTCGGAGACCCAGTACTTC
J gene: TRBJ1-3; V gene: TRBV7-9; D gene: .; clone size: .; CDR3 protein: CASSLATITAF; CDR3 DNA: TGTGCCAGCAGCTTAGCCACCATAACAGCTTTT
J gene: TRBJ2-6; V gene: TRBV6-2/TRBV6-3; D gene: .; clone size: few; CDR3 protein: CASSYSAKRSLSGANVLTF; CDR3 DNA: TGTGCCAGCAGTTACTCGGCCAAAAGAAGCCTCTCTGGGGCCAACGTCCTGACTTTC
J gene: TRBJ2-1; V gene: TRBV6-5; D gene: .; clone size: .; CDR3 protein: CASSYAGPWEYNEQFF; CDR3 DNA: TGTGCCAGCAGTTACGCAGGTCCATGGGAATACAATGAGCAGTTCTTC
J gene: TRBJ2-3; V gene: TRBV18; D gene: .; clone size: .; CDR3 protein: CASSPSVGTDTQYF; CDR3 DNA: TGTGCCAGCTCACCTTCCGTGGGCACAGATACGCAGTATTTT
J gene: TRBJ1-2; V gene: TRBV28; D gene: .; clone size: .; CDR3 protein: CASSSPGGYPNYGYTF; CDR3 DNA: TGTGCCAGCAGTTCCCCCGGCGGGTACCCTAACTATGGCTACACCTTC
J gene: TRBJ2-6; V gene: TRBV5-6; D gene: TRBD1; clone size: .; CDR3 protein: CASSLTGVGANVLTF; CDR3 DNA: TGTGCCAGCAGCTTGACAGGGGTTGGGGCCAACGTCCTGACTTTC
J gene: TRBJ1-1; V gene: TRBV29-1; D gene: .; clone size: .; CDR3 protein: CSVEERLNTEAFF; CDR3 DNA: TGCAGCGTTGAGGAAAGATTGAACACTGAAGCTTTCTTT
J gene: TRBJ2-2; V gene: TRBV20-1; D gene: TRBD2; clone size: .; CDR3 protein: CSARLLAGGLAGELFF; CDR3 DNA: TGCAGTGCTAGACTTCTAGCGGGGGGTCTCGCCGGGGAGCTGTTTTTT
J gene: TRBJ2-5; V gene: TRBV20-1; D gene: .; clone size: many; CDR3 protein: CSAKSNPGVAQYF; CDR3 DNA: TGCAGTGCTAAGTCTAACCCCGGTGTAGCCCAGTACTTC
J gene: TRBJ2-1; V gene: TRBV6-2/TRBV6-3; D gene: TRBD1; clone size: few; CDR3 protein: CASSWDSIYNEQFF; CDR3 DNA: TGTGCCAGCAGTTGGGACAGTATTTACAATGAGCAGTTCTTC
J gene: TRBJ2-3; V gene: TRBV4-1; D gene: TRBD2; clone size: few; CDR3 protein: CASSQTSGGSSTDTQYF; CDR3 DNA: TGCGCCAGCAGCCAGACTAGCGGGGGATCTAGCACAGATACGCAGTATTTT
J gene: TRBJ2-1; V gene: TRBV12-3/TRBV12-4; D gene: .; clone size: few; CDR3 protein: CASSSKPVGDNEQFF; CDR3 DNA: TGTGCCAGCAGCTCCAAACCGGTAGGGGACAATGAGCAGTTCTTC
J gene: TRBJ1-1; V gene: TRBV9; D gene: TRBD1; clone size: few; CDR3 protein: CASSAGTGVTEAFF; CDR3 DNA: TGTGCCAGCAGCGCCGGGACAGGGGTCACTGAAGCTTTCTTT
J gene: TRBJ2-3; V gene: TRBV5-1; D gene: .; clone size: many; CDR3 protein: CASSLDGTDTQYF; CDR3 DNA: TGCGCCAGCAGCTTGGACGGCACAGATACGCAGTATTTT
J gene: TRBJ1-1; V gene: TRBV27; D gene: TRBD1; clone size: few; CDR3 protein: CASKRGGTVNTEAFF; CDR3 DNA: TGTGCCAGCAAGAGGGGGGGGACAGTGAACACTGAAGCTTTCTTT
J gene: TRBJ2-3; V gene: TRBV18; D gene: .; clone size: .; CDR3 protein: CASSPPRGTDTQYF; CDR3 DNA: TGTGCCAGCTCACCACCCCGCGGCACAGATACGCAGTATTTT
J gene: TRBJ2-1; V gene: TRBV4-3; D gene: .; clone size: few; CDR3 protein: CASSQVRDLEQFF; CDR3 DNA: TGCGCCAGCAGCCAAGTCAGGGATCTTGAGCAGTTCTTC
J gene: TRBJ1-1; V gene: TRBV12-3/TRBV12-4; D gene: .; clone size: many; CDR3 protein: CASSFGQPNTEAFF; CDR3 DNA: TGTGCCAGCAGTTTCGGACAGCCGAACACTGAAGCTTTCTTT
J gene: TRBJ2-7; V gene: TRBV20-1; D gene: TRBD2; clone size: few; CDR3 protein: CSASQAGGQNEQYF; CDR3 DNA: TGCAGTGCTTCCCAAGCGGGAGGGCAAAACGAGCAGTACTTC
J gene: TRBJ1-1; V gene: TRBV10-3; D gene: TRBD1; clone size: few; CDR3 protein: CAIRTTGENTEAFF; CDR3 DNA: TGTGCCATCAGGACGACAGGGGAGAACACTGAAGCTTTCTTT
J gene: TRBJ1-4; V gene: TRBV5-1; D gene: .; clone size: many; CDR3 protein: CASSPTVTNEKLFF; CDR3 DNA: TGCGCCAGCAGCCCGACGGTGACTAATGAAAAACTGTTTTTT